This T cell receptor (beta chain) was identified during a study of T cells in Graves' hyperthyroidism and ophthalmopathy. Study background: The blood sample was taken at first diagnosis, before treatment began.

Hyperthyroidism in the patients, aged 18 to 65, was newly diagnosed and under 2 months in duration. Exclusion criteria comprised uncontrolled infection, other autoimmune disease, pregnancy or lactation. The authors obtained PBMCs from roughly 10 ml of fresh peripheral blood. From RNA transcripts, TCR beta CDR3 regions were amplified. Using the HTBI primer set, a first-round RT-PCR was run on the TCR CDR3. A single record per CDR3 protein comes from TCRdb applying MiXCR to the multiplex PCR reads. Counted here are about 690,000 distinct CDR3 sequences, around a sixth occurring once; the ten biggest clones make up 15% to 18%. This clonotype was counted ten times or more. J was trimmed by 2 bases and V by 7 bases; bases with no gene match: 4. Germline assignment: CDR1 MNHEY and CDR2 SMNVEV (reference sequence). The CDR3 has 13 amino acids.

Sequencing was performed on blood. This rearrangement joins TRBV27 to TRBJ1-1; the match to TRBD1 covers 7 bases. The TCR was taken from a man aged 45-65 years with Graves' hyperthyroidism. The CDR3, as DNA: TGTGCCAGCAAAGACAGGGAAAACACTGAAGCTTTCTTT. Amino acids: CASKDRENTEAFF.